This T cell receptor beta chain was identified during a study of blood T cell repertoires in COVID-19. Using immunoSEQ multiplex PCR, the repertoire was profiled, and TCRdb retains in-frame clones only, with some absent. The profile shows over 200,000 clones, around 89% of them singletons. The CDR3 spans 16 residues. The junction had 9 bases not matched to a gene; V was cut back by 3 bases and J by 5 bases. The V gene's germline CDR1 is MDHEN and CDR2 SYDVKM. This chain connects TRBV28 to TRBJ2-5; 10 bases agree with TRBD2. This sequence was found in a man aged 35-49 years who had recovered from COVID-19. Sequenced material: PBMCs or T cells enriched from blood (not recorded which). CDR3 amino acids: CASSFDLAGVGETQYF. The DNA of the CDR3 is TGTGCCAGCAGTTTTGACCTAGCGGGAGTGGGGGAGACCCAGTACTTC.